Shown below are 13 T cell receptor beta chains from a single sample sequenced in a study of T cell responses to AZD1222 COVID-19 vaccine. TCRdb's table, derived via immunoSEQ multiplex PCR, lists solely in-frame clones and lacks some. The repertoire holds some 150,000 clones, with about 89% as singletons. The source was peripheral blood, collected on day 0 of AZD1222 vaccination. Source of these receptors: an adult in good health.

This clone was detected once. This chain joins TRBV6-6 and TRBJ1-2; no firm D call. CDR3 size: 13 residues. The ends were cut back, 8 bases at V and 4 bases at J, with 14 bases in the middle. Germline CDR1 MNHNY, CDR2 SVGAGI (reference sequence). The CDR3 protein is CASLRDGLYGYTF. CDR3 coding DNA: TGTGCCAGCTTGCGTGACGGACTCTATGGCTACACCTTC.

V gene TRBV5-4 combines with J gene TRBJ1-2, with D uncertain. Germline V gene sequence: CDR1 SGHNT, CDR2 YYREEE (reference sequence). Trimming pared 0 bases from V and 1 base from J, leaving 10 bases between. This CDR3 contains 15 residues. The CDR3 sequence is CASSLGGFGNYGYTF. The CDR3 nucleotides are TGTGCCAGCAGCTTGGGAGGGTTTGGTAACTATGGCTACACCTTC.

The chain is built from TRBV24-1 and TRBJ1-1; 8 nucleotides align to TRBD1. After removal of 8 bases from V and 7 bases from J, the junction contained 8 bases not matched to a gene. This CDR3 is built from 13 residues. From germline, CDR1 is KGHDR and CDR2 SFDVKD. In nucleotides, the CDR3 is TGTGCCACCATGGACAGGGCGTACAATGAAGCTTTCTTT. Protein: CATMDRAYNEAFF.

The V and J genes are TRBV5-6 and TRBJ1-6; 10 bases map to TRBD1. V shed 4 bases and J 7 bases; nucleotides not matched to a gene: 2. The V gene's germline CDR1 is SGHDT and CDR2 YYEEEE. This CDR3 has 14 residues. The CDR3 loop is CASSPGQGNSPLHF. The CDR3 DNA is TGTGCCAGCAGCCCGGGACAGGGGAATTCACCCCTCCACTTT.

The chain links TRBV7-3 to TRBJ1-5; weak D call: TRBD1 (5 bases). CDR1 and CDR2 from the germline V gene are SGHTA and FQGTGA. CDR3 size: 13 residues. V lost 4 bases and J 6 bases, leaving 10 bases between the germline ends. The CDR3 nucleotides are TGTGCCAGCAGCTCTAGGGACGGTCAGCCCCAGCATTTT. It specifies CASSSRDGQPQHF. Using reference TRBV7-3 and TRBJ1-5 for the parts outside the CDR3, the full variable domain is GAGVSQTPSNKVTEKGKYVELRCDPISGHTALYWYRQSLGQGPEFLIYFQGTGAADDSGLPNDRFFAVRPEGSVSTLKIQRTERGDSAVYLCASSSRDGQPQHFGDGTRLSIL.

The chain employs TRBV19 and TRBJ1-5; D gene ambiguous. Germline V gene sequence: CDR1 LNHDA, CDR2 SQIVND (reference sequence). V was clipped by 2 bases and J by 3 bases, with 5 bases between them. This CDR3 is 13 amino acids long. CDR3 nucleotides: TGTGCCAGTAGTATAATTGCCAATCAGCCCCAGCATTTT. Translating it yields CASSIIANQPQHF.

The CDR3 DNA sequence: TGTGCCAGCAGCCTGGGGACAGGCTCTTATTCACCCCTCCACTTT. Translated: CASSLGTGSYSPLHF. The chain carries TRBV7-2 and TRBJ1-6, with TRBD1 matching 8 bases. The CDR3 is made up of 15 amino acids. Trimming cost V 5 bases and J 8 bases; bases outside gene matches: 8. Germline assignment: CDR1 SGHTA and CDR2 FQGNSA.

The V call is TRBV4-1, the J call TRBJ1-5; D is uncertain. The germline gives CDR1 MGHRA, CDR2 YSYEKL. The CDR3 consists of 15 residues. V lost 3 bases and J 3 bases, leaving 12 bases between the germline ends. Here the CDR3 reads CASSHVNSDNQPQHF. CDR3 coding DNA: TGCGCCAGCAGCCATGTAAACAGCGACAATCAGCCCCAGCATTTT.

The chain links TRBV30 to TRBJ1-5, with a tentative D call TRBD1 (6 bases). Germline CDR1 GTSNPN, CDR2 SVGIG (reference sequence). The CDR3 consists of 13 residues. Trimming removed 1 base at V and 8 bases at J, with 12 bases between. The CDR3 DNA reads TGTGCCTGGAGTGACAGGGTCGTGGAGCCCCAGCATTTT. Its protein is CAWSDRVVEPQHF. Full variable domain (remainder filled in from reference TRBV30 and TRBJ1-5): SQTIHQWPATLVQPVGSPLSLECTVEGTSNPNLYWYRQAAGRGLQLLFYSVGIGQISSEVPQNLSASRPQDRQFILSSKKLLLSDSGFYLCAWSDRVVEPQHFGDGTRLSIL.

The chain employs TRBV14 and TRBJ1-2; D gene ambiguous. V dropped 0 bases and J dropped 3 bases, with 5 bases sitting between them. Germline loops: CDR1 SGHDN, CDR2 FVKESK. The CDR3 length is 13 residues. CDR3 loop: CASSQDTYYGYTF. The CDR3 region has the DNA TGTGCCAGCAGCCAAGACACTTACTATGGCTACACCTTC.

CDR3 in DNA: TGCGCCAGCAGCTTGGATGCGGGAGGGACCGGGGAGCTGTTTTTT. Protein sequence: CASSLDAGGTGELFF. The chain employs TRBV5-1 and TRBJ2-2; 9 positions agree with TRBD2. J lost 5 bases, V lost 0 bases, and 2 bases had no gene match. Germline V CDR1 and CDR2: SGHRS, YFSETQ. The CDR3 consists of 15 residues.

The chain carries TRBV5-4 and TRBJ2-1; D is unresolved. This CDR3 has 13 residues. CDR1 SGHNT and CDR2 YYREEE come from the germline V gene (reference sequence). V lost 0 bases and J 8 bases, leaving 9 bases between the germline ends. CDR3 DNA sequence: TGTGCCAGCAGCTTGGCTCTGGTCGATGAGCAGTTCTTC. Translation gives CASSLALVDEQFF.

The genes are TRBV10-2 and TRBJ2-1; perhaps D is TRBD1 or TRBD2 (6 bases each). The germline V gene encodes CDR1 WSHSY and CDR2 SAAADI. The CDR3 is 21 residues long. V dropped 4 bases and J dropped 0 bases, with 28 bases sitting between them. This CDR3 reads CASSGPGMGGLAPSSYNEQFF. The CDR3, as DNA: TGCGCCAGCAGTGGCCCAGGCATGGGGGGCCTAGCGCCAAGCTCCTACAATGAGCAGTTCTTC.